Listed below are T cell receptor beta chains from one sample, sequenced in a study of blood T cell repertoires in COVID-19. Generated by immunoSEQ multiplex PCR, the TCRdb table keeps only in-frame clones and is missing some. The sample holds over 200,000 clones, approximately 84% seen once. Sequencing input: PBMCs or T cells enriched from blood (not recorded which). The origin of the receptors is a man between 18 and 29 years old who had recovered from COVID-19. Each CDR3 is given with its conserved first and last residue. A D gene is named only where the DNA matches it firmly. Size is stated for part of the rows, as once, few or many counts, or as a class when the clone is expanded.

cdr3_nt cdr3_aa v_call clone_size d_call j_call
TGCGCCAGCAGCTTGGGCCTAGCGGGTGAGCAGTACTTC CASSLGLAGEQYF TRBV5-1 - TRBD2 TRBJ2-7
TGTGCCAGCAGCCGCATACAATCCGGGACAGTGGGCGGAAACACCATATATTTT CASSRIQSGTVGGNTIYF TRBV7-6 - TRBD1 TRBJ1-3
TGCAGCGTTGTGGGGACAACAATGAACACTGAAGCTTTCTTT CSVVGTTMNTEAFF TRBV29-1 - - TRBJ1-1
TGCGCCAGCAGCTTGGTCGGGGATGACTATGGCTACACCTTC CASSLVGDDYGYTF TRBV5-1 - - TRBJ1-2
TGTGCCAGCAGTCCCGGGACAGGGGTAAATGAGCAGTTCTTC CASSPGTGVNEQFF TRBV27 - TRBD1 TRBJ2-1
TGTGCCAGCAGCTTATCAAGCGGGGGGGCAGGAGAGACCCAGTACTTC CASSLSSGGAGETQYF TRBV7-8 - TRBD2 TRBJ2-5
TGTGCCTATACAAAAAGCTCCTACAATGAGCAGTTCTTC CAYTKSSYNEQFF TRBV19 - - TRBJ2-1
TGTACCTGGAGCCCCGGTCCTGTGCCCGATACGCAGTATTTT CTWSPGPVPDTQYF TRBV30 - - TRBJ2-3
TGTGCCAGCAGCTTAGCGGTCCGGGATACGCAGTATTTT CASSLAVRDTQYF TRBV11-3 - - TRBJ2-3
TGTGCCAGCATTTCGGCTAGCGGCAATGAGCAGTTCTTC CASISASGNEQFF TRBV13 once TRBD2 TRBJ2-1
TGCGCCAGCCCCCTACTCTATTCGGACTTTTCTTATCAAGAGACCCAGTACTTC CASPLLYSDFSYQETQYF TRBV10-2 - - TRBJ2-5
TGTGCCAGCAGTGAATACGGACAGGACCTCATGGCCCAGCATTTT CASSEYGQDLMAQHF TRBV25-1 - TRBD1 TRBJ1-5
TGTGCCAGCAGTGTGTCCGGGACAGGCGGCTACACCTTC CASSVSGTGGYTF TRBV12-3/TRBV12-4 - TRBD1 TRBJ1-2
TGTGCCAGCAGCTTAGGGGCATCCCAAGAGACCCAGTACTTC CASSLGASQETQYF TRBV11-2 - - TRBJ2-5
TGTGCCAGCAGCCTTACGACAGGGAGGAGGACGCAGTATTTT CASSLTTGRRTQYF TRBV3-1/TRBV3-2 - - TRBJ2-3
TGTGCCTGGAGTACCGGAGGAAACTATAATTCACCCCTCCACTTT CAWSTGGNYNSPLHF TRBV30 few - TRBJ1-6
TGTGCCAGCAGCTCAGGGCTGGTCACCGGGGAGCTGTTTTTT CASSSGLVTGELFF TRBV5-5 - - TRBJ2-2
TGTGCCAGCAATAAGGACAGGTTTGCGCTGGAGGAGGGTGAGCAGTACTTC CASNKDRFALEEGEQYF TRBV2 few - TRBJ2-7
TGTGCCAGCAGCTTACAGGGGGACGACCGGCCCCAGCATTTT CASSLQGDDRPQHF TRBV7-2 few TRBD1 TRBJ1-5
TGTGCCTGGAGCCCCCCTACTAGCTTGGGTTACTACGAGCAGTACTTC CAWSPPTSLGYYEQYF TRBV30 - - TRBJ2-7
TGCGCCAGCAGTCAATCCGGCCGAACAGGGTGCAATCAGCCCCAGCATTTT CASSQSGRTGCNQPQHF TRBV23-1 - - TRBJ1-5
TGTGCCTGGAGTGACTGGGGTTCTAGCGGGAGGGACAATGAGCAGTTCTTC CAWSDWGSSGRDNEQFF TRBV30 - TRBD2 TRBJ2-1
TGTGCCAGCAGCTCGCGACTAGCGGGATTGGTAGATACGCAGTATTTT CASSSRLAGLVDTQYF TRBV7-2 - TRBD2 TRBJ2-3
TGTGCCTGGACAGGGGGGAACACTGAAGCTTTCTTT CAWTGGNTEAFF TRBV30 - TRBD1 TRBJ1-1
TGTGCCAGCAGTCCGGCCGGGACTAGCGGTACCGGGGAGCTGTTTTTT CASSPAGTSGTGELFF TRBV28 few TRBD2 TRBJ2-2
TGTGCCAGCAGTCAAATGGCTGTTGCTAACTATGGCTACACCTTC CASSQMAVANYGYTF TRBV6-5 - - TRBJ1-2
TGTGCCAGCAGCCCCCAGGGCGTCTCTGGGGCCAACGTCCTGACTTTC CASSPQGVSGANVLTF TRBV16 - - TRBJ2-6
TGTGCCAGCAGTTTAAACGCAGGGGGTGACACTGAAGCTTTCTTT CASSLNAGGDTEAFF TRBV28 - TRBD1 TRBJ1-1
TGTGCCTGGAGTGCCACTACTAGCGGGGGTTACGAGCAGTACTTC CAWSATTSGGYEQYF TRBV30 - TRBD2 TRBJ2-7
TGTGCCACCAGTGATCCAGCACCTCCGACAGGGTCCCCAGATACGCAGTATTTT CATSDPAPPTGSPDTQYF TRBV24-1 few TRBD1 TRBJ2-3
TGTGCCAGCAGCCTCGAACTGGGACAGGGGGTCCCTGGGGCCAACGTCCTGACTTTC CASSLELGQGVPGANVLTF TRBV13 - TRBD1 TRBJ2-6
TGCGCCAGCAGTGAGACTATCGACACAGATACGCAGTATTTT CASSETIDTDTQYF TRBV10-1 once - TRBJ2-3
TGTGCCAGCAGCTTAGTCGGGTTAATCACAGATACGCAGTATTTT CASSLVGLITDTQYF TRBV7-2 - - TRBJ2-3
TGTGCTAGCAGCTTAGGCGGGGCGGGGAACACTGAAGCTTTCTTT CASSLGGAGNTEAFF TRBV7-7 - - TRBJ1-1
TGTGCCAGTTACAACGGGGCTGAAGCTTTCTTT CASYNGAEAFF TRBV19 - - TRBJ1-1
TGCGCCAGCAGCCGCGACAGATCCGGCTACACCTTC CASSRDRSGYTF TRBV5-1 - - TRBJ1-2
TGTGCCAGCAGTTTAGGACCCCAGCAGGGGAGAGAAAAACTGTTTTTT CASSLGPQQGREKLFF TRBV27 - - TRBJ1-4
TGTGCCAGCAGTCAGGTCGGGGAGCTGTTTTTT CASSQVGELFF TRBV12-3/TRBV12-4 - - TRBJ2-2
TGCGCCAGCAGTCTCGGGACAGGGATTGAAGCTTTCTTT CASSLGTGIEAFF TRBV5-1 once TRBD1 TRBJ1-1
TGTGCCAGTATAGGTCCTCGGGGGGGTCAGCCCCAGCATTTT CASIGPRGGQPQHF TRBV19 once - TRBJ1-5
TGCGCCAGCAGCTTGGTGGGGGGGACTGCAACTAATGAAAAACTGTTTTTT CASSLVGGTATNEKLFF TRBV5-1 - - TRBJ1-4
TGTGCCAGCAGCCAAGAGGGGTCGACAGCGATAGCCAAAAACATTCAGTACTTC CASSQEGSTAIAKNIQYF TRBV4-2 - - TRBJ2-4
TGTGCCAGCAGTTCGACCCCGGGACTAGCGGGGCTATTT CASSSTPGLAGLF TRBV2 - TRBD2 TRBJ2-3
TGTGCCACCCTCACAGATACGCAGTATTTT CATLTDTQYF TRBV2 - - TRBJ2-3